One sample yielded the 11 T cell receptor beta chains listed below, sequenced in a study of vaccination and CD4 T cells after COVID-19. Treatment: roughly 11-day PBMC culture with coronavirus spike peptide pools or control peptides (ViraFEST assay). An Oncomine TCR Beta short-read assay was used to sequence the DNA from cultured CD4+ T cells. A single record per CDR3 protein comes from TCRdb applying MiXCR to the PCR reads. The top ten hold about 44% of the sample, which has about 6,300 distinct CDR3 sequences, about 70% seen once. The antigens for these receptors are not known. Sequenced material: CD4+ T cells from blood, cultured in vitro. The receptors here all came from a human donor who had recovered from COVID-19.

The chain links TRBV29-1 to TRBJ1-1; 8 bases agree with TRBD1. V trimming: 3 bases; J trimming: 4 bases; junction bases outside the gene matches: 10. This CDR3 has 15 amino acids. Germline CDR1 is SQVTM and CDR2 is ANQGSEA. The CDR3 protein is CSVDRAGQGSTEAFF. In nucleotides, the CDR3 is TGCAGCGTTGACCGGGCTGGACAGGGATCCACTGAAGCTTTCTTT.

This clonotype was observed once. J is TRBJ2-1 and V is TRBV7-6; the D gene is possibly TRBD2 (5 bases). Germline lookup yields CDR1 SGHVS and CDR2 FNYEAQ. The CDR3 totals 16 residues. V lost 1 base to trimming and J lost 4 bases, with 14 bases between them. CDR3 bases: TGTGCCAGCAGCTTAGATTCTGCGGGTGTGTACAATGAGCAGTTCTTC. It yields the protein CASSLDSAGVYNEQFF.

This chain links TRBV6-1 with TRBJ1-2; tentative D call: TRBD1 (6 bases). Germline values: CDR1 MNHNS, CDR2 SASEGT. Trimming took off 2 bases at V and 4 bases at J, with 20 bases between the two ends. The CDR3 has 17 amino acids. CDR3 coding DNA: TGTGCCAGCAGTGAACCGGGACACACCCCAGGAGGCTATGGCTACACCTTC. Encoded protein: CASSEPGHTPGGYGYTF.

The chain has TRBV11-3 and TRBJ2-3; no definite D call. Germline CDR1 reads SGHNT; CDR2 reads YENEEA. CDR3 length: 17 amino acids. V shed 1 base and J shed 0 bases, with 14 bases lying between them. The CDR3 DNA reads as TGTGCCAGCAGCTTAGGGATAGACTCGACTAGCACAGATACGCAGTATTTT. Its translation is CASSLGIDSTSTDTQYF.

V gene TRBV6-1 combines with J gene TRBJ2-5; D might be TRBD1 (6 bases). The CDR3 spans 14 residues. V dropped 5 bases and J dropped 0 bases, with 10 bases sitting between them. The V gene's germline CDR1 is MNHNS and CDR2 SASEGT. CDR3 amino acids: CASSPGAYQETQYF. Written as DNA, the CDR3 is TGTGCCAGCAGTCCAGGGGCGTACCAAGAGACCCAGTACTTC.

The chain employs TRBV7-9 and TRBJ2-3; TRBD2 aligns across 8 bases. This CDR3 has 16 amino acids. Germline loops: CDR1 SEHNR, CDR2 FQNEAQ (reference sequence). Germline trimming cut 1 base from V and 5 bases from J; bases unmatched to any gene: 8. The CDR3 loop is CASSLVTGLGIDTQYF. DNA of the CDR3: TGTGCCAGCAGCTTAGTGACGGGACTAGGAATAGATACGCAGTATTTT. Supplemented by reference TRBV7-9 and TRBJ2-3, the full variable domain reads DTGVSQNPRHKITKRGQNVTFRCDPISEHNRLYWYRQTLGQGPEFLTYFQNEAQLEKSRLLSDRFSAERPKGSFSTLEIQRTEQGDSAMYLCASSLVTGLGIDTQYFGPGTRLTVL.

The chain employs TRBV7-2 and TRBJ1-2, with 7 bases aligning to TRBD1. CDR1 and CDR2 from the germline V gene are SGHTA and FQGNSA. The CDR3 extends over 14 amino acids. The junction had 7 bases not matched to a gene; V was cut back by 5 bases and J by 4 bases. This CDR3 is CASSPDRQSYGYTF. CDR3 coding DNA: TGTGCCAGCAGCCCGGACAGGCAGTCCTATGGCTACACCTTC. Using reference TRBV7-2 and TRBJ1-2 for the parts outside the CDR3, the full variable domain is GAGVSQSPSNKVTEKGKDVELRCDPISGHTALYWYRQSLGQGLEFLIYFQGNSAPDKSGLPSDRFSAERTGGSVSTLTIQRTQQEDSAVYLCASSPDRQSYGYTFGSGTRLTVV.

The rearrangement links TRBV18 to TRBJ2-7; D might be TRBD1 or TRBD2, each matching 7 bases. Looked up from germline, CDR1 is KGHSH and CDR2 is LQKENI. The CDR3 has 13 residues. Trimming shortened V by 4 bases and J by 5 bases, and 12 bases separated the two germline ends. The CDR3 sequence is CASSQSGGDEQYF. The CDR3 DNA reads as TGTGCCAGCTCACAGTCAGGGGGGGACGAGCAGTACTTC. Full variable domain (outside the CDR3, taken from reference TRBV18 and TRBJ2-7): NAGVMQNPRHLVRRRGQEARLRCSPMKGHSHVYWYRQLPEEGLKFMVYLQKENIIDESGMPKERFSAEFPKEGPSILRIQQVVRGDSAAYFCASSQSGGDEQYFGPGTRLTVT.

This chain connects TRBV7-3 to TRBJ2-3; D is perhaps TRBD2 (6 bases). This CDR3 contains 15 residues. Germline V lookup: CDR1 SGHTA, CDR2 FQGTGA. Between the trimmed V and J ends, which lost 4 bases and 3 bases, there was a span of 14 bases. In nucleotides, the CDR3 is TGTGCCAGCAGCTATCCTGGCGGGGAGACAGATACGCAGTATTTT. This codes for CASSYPGGETDTQYF. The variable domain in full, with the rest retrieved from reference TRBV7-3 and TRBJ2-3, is GAGVSQTPSNKVTEKGKYVELRCDPISGHTALYWYRQSLGQGPEFLIYFQGTGAADDSGLPNDRFFAVRPEGSVSTLKIQRTERGDSAVYLCASSYPGGETDTQYFGPGTRLTVL.

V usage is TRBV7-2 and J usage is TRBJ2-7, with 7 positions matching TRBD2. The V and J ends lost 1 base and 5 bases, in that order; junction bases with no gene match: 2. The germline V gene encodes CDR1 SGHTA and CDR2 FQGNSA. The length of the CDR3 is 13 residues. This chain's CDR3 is CASSLDREDEQYF. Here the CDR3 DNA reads TGTGCCAGCAGCTTAGATCGGGAGGACGAGCAGTACTTC.

Here the CDR3 reads CASSFGLAGVSETQYF. The CDR3 DNA reads TGTGCCAGCAGCTTCGGACTAGCGGGGGTTTCAGAGACCCAGTACTTC. The genes are TRBV7-9 and TRBJ2-5; 13 bases match TRBD2. Germline V lookup: CDR1 SEHNR, CDR2 FQNEAQ (reference sequence). Germline trimming cut 3 bases from V and 4 bases from J; bases unmatched to any gene: 5. This CDR3 contains 16 residues.